The T cell receptor beta chain under discussion was sequenced for a study of control samples from healthy donors and cancer patients. V was clipped by 11 bases and J by 4 bases, with 17 bases between them. This CDR3 is 13 amino acids long. The table came from immunoSEQ multiplex PCR; TCRdb's copy has only in-frame clones and leaves some out. The sample has some 17,000 clones; roughly 89% are singletons. Sequencing was done on a sample of PBMCs. The rearrangement joins TRBV12-3 or TRBV12-4 to TRBJ1-1, with no clear D. The clonotype was recovered from a man aged 55 to 69 with head and neck cancer. CDR3 protein: CACSMGAGTEAFF. For the CDR3, the DNA is TGTGCCTGCTCCATGGGCGCGGGCACTGAAGCTTTCTTT.